This TCR beta chain was recovered during a study of T-cell reconstitution after alpha-beta-depleted transplantation in children. Construction of the TCRbeta library involved unique molecular identifiers. Via MiXCR, TCRdb re-called the PCR reads, giving one row per CDR3 protein. This table holds fewer than 550,000 distinct CDR3 sequences, 9.5% to 13% found once. CDR3 length: 17 residues. J lost 3 bases, V lost 2 bases, and 11 bases had no gene match. Germline values: CDR1 SGHRS, CDR2 YFSETQ. The source is a human donor who donated a stem cell graft to a child with acute myeloid leukemia. This specimen consisted of PBMCs from the stem cell graft donor, obtained from the stem cell graft. J is TRBJ2-7 and V is TRBV5-1; 10 nucleotides agree with TRBD2. The CDR3 here is CASSFGRAGGTNYEQYF. The DNA of the CDR3 is TGCGCCAGCAGCTTTGGCAGAGCGGGAGGGACAAACTACGAGCAGTACTTC.